The 29 T cell receptor beta chains presented below share a single source sample, sequenced in a study of T cell responses to AZD1222 COVID-19 vaccine. Sequencing was performed with immunoSEQ multiplex PCR; in TCRdb, only in-frame clones are kept and a portion is missing. This table has 120,000 to 150,000 clones, more than 85% appearing once. The sequencing here drew on peripheral blood, taken on day 0 of AZD1222 vaccination. These TCRs come from an adult in good health.

This rearrangement joins TRBV5-8 to TRBJ2-3; D possibly corresponds to TRBD1 (6 bases). The CDR3 totals 15 residues. V shed 2 bases and J shed 4 bases, with 14 bases lying between them. Germline values: CDR1 SGHTS, CDR2 YDEGEE. The CDR3 region has the DNA TGTGCCAGCAGCTTAAGGGGGAGTAGGTCAGATACGCAGTATTTT. It translates to CASSLRGSRSDTQYF.

This chain uses TRBV4-1 with TRBJ1-4; D not resolved. Germline values: CDR1 MGHRA, CDR2 YSYEKL. This CDR3 comprises 15 residues. Trimming took 1 base from V and 4 from J, leaving 10 bases between them. The CDR3 reads CASSQGSPSNEKLFF. The CDR3, as DNA: TGCGCCAGCAGCCAAGGGTCACCGAGTAATGAAAAACTGTTTTTT.

V is TRBV5-5 and J is TRBJ1-2, with D possibly being TRBD1 (5 bases). Germline V gene sequence: CDR1 SGHKS, CDR2 YYEKEE (reference sequence). The V end was cut by 0 bases, the J end by 1 base, with 7 bases between. CDR3 length: 14 amino acids. Written as DNA, the CDR3 is TGTGCCAGCAGCTTGGACAGGAGTAACTATGGCTACACCTTC. It encodes CASSLDRSNYGYTF.

The chain is built from TRBV5-5 and TRBJ1-5; TRBD1 aligns across 8 bases. CDR1 is SGHKS, CDR2 YYEKEE, per germline (reference sequence). CDR3 length: 16 amino acids. V trimming: 4 bases; J trimming: 3 bases; junction bases outside the gene matches: 9. CDR3 in amino acids: CASSPGTGDFNQPQHF. The CDR3 region has the DNA TGTGCCAGCAGCCCCGGGACAGGCGACTTCAATCAGCCCCAGCATTTT. The full variable domain, completed using reference TRBV5-5 and TRBJ1-5, is DAGVTQSPTHLIKTRGQQVTLRCSPISGHKSVSWYQQVLGQGPQFIFQYYEKEERGRGNFPDRFSARQFPNYSSELNVNALLLGDSALYLCASSPGTGDFNQPQHFGDGTRLSIL.

The chain uses TRBV11-2 and TRBJ2-7; D possibly corresponds to TRBD2 (5 bases). The CDR3 sequence is 15 residues long. The germline V and J ends were trimmed by 3 bases and 2 bases, with 14 bases remaining between them. Germline V gene lookup returns CDR1 SGHAT and CDR2 FQNNGV. The CDR3 is CASSLRAERAYEQYF. CDR3 bases: TGTGCCAGCAGCTTGAGAGCGGAGAGGGCCTACGAGCAGTACTTC. Variable domain in full (rest from reference TRBV11-2 and TRBJ2-7): EAGVAQSPRYKIIEKRQSVAFWCNPISGHATLYWYQQILGQGPKLLIQFQNNGVVDDSQLPKDRFSAERLKGVDSTLKIQPAKLEDSAVYLCASSLRAERAYEQYFGPGTRLTVT.

The rearrangement joins TRBV5-4 to TRBJ2-7, with 8 positions matching TRBD1. The germline gives CDR1 SGHNT, CDR2 YYREEE (reference sequence). CDR3 length: 12 amino acids. After removal of 4 bases from V and 9 bases from J, the junction contained 6 bases not matched to a gene. The chain's CDR3 is CASSGTGPGQYF. The CDR3 bases are TGTGCCAGCAGCGGGACAGGCCCAGGGCAGTACTTC.

The chain employs TRBV6-5 and TRBJ2-1; 7 positions agree with TRBD2. V gave up 5 bases and J gave up 2 bases; unmatched junction bases: 6. Germline CDR1 is MNHEY and CDR2 is SVGAGI. The CDR3 loop spans 15 amino acids. The CDR3 loop is CASSTGLAAYNEQFF. The DNA of the CDR3 is TGTGCCAGCAGTACCGGGCTAGCGGCCTACAATGAGCAGTTCTTC.

V gene TRBV11-1 combines with J gene TRBJ1-2; D remains unclear. V was cut by 4 bases and J by 3 bases, with 6 bases left in between. The germline CDR1 and CDR2 sequences are SGHAT and FQDESV (reference sequence). The CDR3 has 12 amino acids. CDR3 nucleotide sequence: TGTGCCAGCAGCTGGGCAGACTATGGCTACACCTTC. Amino acid sequence: CASSWADYGYTF.

V usage is TRBV6-4 and J usage is TRBJ2-3, with D perhaps matching TRBD1 (6 bases). Between the trimmed V and J ends, which lost 8 bases and 1 base, there was a span of 13 bases. This CDR3 is 14 amino acids long. Germline CDR1 and CDR2: MRHNA and SNTAGT. CDR3: CASGTGSRTDTQYF. The DNA of the CDR3 is TGTGCCAGCGGAACAGGGAGCCGCACAGATACGCAGTATTTT.

This chain connects TRBV10-3 to TRBJ2-4, with 10 bases matching TRBD2. Germline V gene sequence: CDR1 ENHRY, CDR2 SYGVKD. V gave up 4 bases and J gave up 0 bases; unmatched junction bases: 0. The CDR3 is 15 residues long. CDR3 region: CAISGLAGAKNIQYF. The CDR3 nucleotides are TGTGCCATCAGTGGACTAGCGGGAGCCAAAAACATTCAGTACTTC.

J is TRBJ2-7 and V is TRBV4-1; D is possibly TRBD1 (5 bases). V was cut by 0 bases and J by 3 bases, with 9 bases left in between. Germline CDR1 MGHRA, CDR2 YSYEKL. This CDR3 comprises 14 residues. As DNA, the CDR3 is TGCGCCAGCAGCCAAGATAAAGGGGTCTACGAGCAGTACTTC. Translating gives CASSQDKGVYEQYF.

This chain joins TRBV7-2 and TRBJ2-3, with a weak D call TRBD1 (5 bases). The germline V and J ends were trimmed by 0 bases and 0 bases, with 7 bases remaining between them. The germline CDR1 and CDR2 sequences are SGHTA and FQGNSA. The CDR3 runs 15 residues. The CDR3 DNA sequence: TGTGCCAGCAGCTTAGCGGGGCTGAGCACAGATACGCAGTATTTT. This codes for CASSLAGLSTDTQYF.

The gene calls are TRBV5-1 and TRBJ1-2; possible D gene TRBD1, 5 bases. Germline lookup yields CDR1 SGHRS and CDR2 YFSETQ. This CDR3 is built from 13 residues. V was pared by 2 bases and J by 2 bases, with 7 bases between. The CDR3 is CASSFDSNYGYTF. The CDR3 nucleotides read TGCGCCAGCAGCTTTGACAGCAACTATGGCTACACCTTC.

V gene TRBV18 combines with J gene TRBJ1-1; D call uncertain. The V end was cut by 4 bases, the J end by 4 bases, with 13 bases between. This CDR3 region has 14 residues. Germline loops: CDR1 KGHSH, CDR2 LQKENI. CDR3 DNA: TGTGCCAGCTCACTCATGGATAGGGCCACTGAAGCTTTCTTT. It yields the protein CASSLMDRATEAFF.

The chain carries TRBV6-5 and TRBJ1-6; unclear D gene. From germline, CDR1 is MNHEY and CDR2 SVGAGI. The CDR3 sequence is 14 residues long. Deletions cut 5 bases from V and 9 bases from J, with 14 bases between. The CDR3 here is CASSPGILGSPLHF. CDR3 DNA: TGTGCCAGCAGTCCTGGGATCTTGGGTTCACCCCTCCACTTT.

V usage is TRBV18 and J usage is TRBJ2-1; D is unresolved. The germline V and J ends were trimmed by 3 bases and 8 bases, with 8 bases remaining between them. Germline loops: CDR1 KGHSH, CDR2 LQKENI. This CDR3 has 12 amino acids. The CDR3 protein is CASSPMSYEQFF. DNA for the CDR3: TGTGCCAGCTCACCGATGAGTTATGAGCAGTTCTTC.

Here the CDR3 reads CASSDLIRAFF. The CDR3 bases are TGTGCCAGCAGTGACCTGATTCGGGCTTTCTTT. V is TRBV27 and J is TRBJ1-1; D remains ambiguous. V was clipped by 5 bases and J by 11 bases, with 12 bases between them. The CDR3 totals 11 residues. In germline, CDR1 is MNHEY, CDR2 SMNVEV (reference sequence).

The V gene is TRBV6-5, the J gene TRBJ1-6, with a weak D call TRBD1 (6 bases). Between the trimmed V and J ends, which lost 2 bases and 9 bases, there was a span of 14 bases. The CDR3 consists of 15 residues. Germline lookup yields CDR1 MNHEY and CDR2 SVGAGI. The CDR3 is CASSYADGGPSPLHF. The DNA of the CDR3 is TGTGCCAGCAGTTACGCGGACGGGGGGCCTTCACCCCTCCACTTT.

V gene TRBV6-6 combines with J gene TRBJ1-2; no definite D call. V dropped 6 bases and J dropped 4 bases, with 15 bases sitting between them. The CDR3 is made up of 14 amino acids. Germline V gene sequence: CDR1 MNHNY, CDR2 SVGAGI (reference sequence). CDR3 residues: CASRPAGDAYGYTF. The DNA for the CDR3 is TGTGCCAGCAGGCCCGCAGGAGATGCCTATGGCTACACCTTC.

The chain combines TRBV7-9 with TRBJ1-1; D gene unclear. The CDR3 has 13 residues. The V end was cut by 1 base, the J end by 7 bases, with 10 bases between. Germline CDR1 SEHNR, CDR2 FQNEAQ (reference sequence). The CDR3 DNA reads TGTGCCAGCAGCTTAGATTGGTACGGTGAAGCTTTCTTT. Its protein product is CASSLDWYGEAFF.

The chain recombines TRBV19 with TRBJ2-1; 14 nucleotides align to TRBD2. V gave up 5 bases and J gave up 8 bases; unmatched junction bases: 5. Germline assignment: CDR1 LNHDA and CDR2 SQIVND (reference sequence). There are 15 residues in the CDR3. CDR3 protein: CASSPGLAGADEQFF. For the CDR3, the DNA is TGTGCCAGTAGTCCGGGACTAGCGGGGGCGGATGAGCAGTTCTTC.

This clone was seen just once. The chain joins TRBV10-1 to TRBJ2-1; TRBD2 matches 8 bases. The V and J ends lost 4 bases and 5 bases, in that order; junction bases with no gene match: 4. CDR1 is WNHNN, CDR2 SYGVQD, per germline (reference sequence). The CDR3 length is 14 residues. As DNA, the CDR3 is TGCGCCAGCAGTGGTGGGACTAGGGACAATGAGCAGTTCTTC. It is translated as CASSGGTRDNEQFF.

The rearrangement joins TRBV24-1 to TRBJ1-2; D remains ambiguous. V gave up 4 bases and J gave up 2 bases, with 4 bases separating them. Germline assignment: CDR1 KGHDR and CDR2 SFDVKD. This CDR3 has 12 residues. The DNA of the CDR3 is TGTGCCACCAGTGACGAGAACTATGGCTACACCTTC. Translated, it gives CATSDENYGYTF.

Notes on this clone: At one boundary the junction diverges from the germline segment, which might be a read error. J is TRBJ1-1 and V is TRBV9, with D hard to call. CDR3 length: 13 residues. CDR1 is SGDLS, CDR2 YYNGEE, per germline. The CDR3 reads CASSAELKTEAFF. In nucleotides, the CDR3 is TGTGCCAGCAGCGCCGAACTGAAGACTGAAGCTTTCTTT.

The V and J genes are TRBV5-4 and TRBJ2-1, with D possibly matching TRBD1 (6 bases). Germline CDR1 reads SGHNT; CDR2 reads YYREEE (reference sequence). This CDR3 region has 14 residues. V lost 4 bases, J lost 7 bases, and 15 bases lay in between. The CDR3 loop reads CASSERTAWNEQFF. CDR3 DNA sequence: TGTGCCAGCAGCGAAAGGACAGCCTGGAATGAGCAGTTCTTC.

This clone was seen a single time. The chain links TRBV5-1 to TRBJ1-1; no clear D. The germline gives CDR1 SGHRS, CDR2 YFSETQ. The ends were cut back, 6 bases at V and 1 base at J, with 13 bases in the middle. The CDR3 covers 14 residues. In DNA form, the CDR3 reads TGCGCCAGCAAGGTTCTGCCATCGAACACTGAAGCTTTCTTT. Translation gives CASKVLPSNTEAFF.

This clone was seen a few times. The CDR3 DNA reads TGTGCCAGCAGTGTTGTGTCAGGGGCTAACTATGGCTACACCTTC. Amino acids: CASSVVSGANYGYTF. The gene calls are TRBV2 and TRBJ1-2; weak D call: TRBD1 (6 bases). The CDR3 sequence is 15 residues long. V dropped 4 bases and J dropped 0 bases, with 12 bases sitting between them. Germline V gene data show CDR1 as SNHLY and CDR2 as FYNNEI.

V gene TRBV6-5 combines with J gene TRBJ1-5, with D maybe TRBD1 (6 bases). Per germline, CDR1 MNHEY and CDR2 SVGAGI. There are 15 residues in the CDR3. With 6 bases removed from V and 6 bases from J, the gap between germline ends came to 18 bases. This chain's CDR3 is CASSPSRGASQPQHF. CDR3 DNA: TGTGCCAGCAGCCCCAGTCGGGGGGCTAGTCAGCCCCAGCATTTT.

V and J are TRBV23-1 and TRBJ1-3, with 7 bases lining up with TRBD1. TRBV23-1 is marked as an open reading frame, function uncertain. With 1 base clipped from V and 0 bases from J, the junction kept 3 bases outside the gene matches. CDR3 length: 16 residues. The DNA for the CDR3 is TGCGCCAGCAGTCAATGGAACAGGGGCTCTGGAAACACCATATATTTT. It yields the protein CASSQWNRGSGNTIYF.